This record concerns one T cell receptor beta chain sequence. The data were obtained in a study of radiotherapy plus CTLA-4 blockade in lung cancer. Looking at the study overall: Around 18% of enrolled patients responded objectively, and around 30% had disease control.

Some clones are missing from TCRdb's copy, which holds only in-frame ones; the method was immunoSEQ multiplex PCR. This repertoire shows about 120,000 clones, approximately 90% found once; its top ten account for approximately 7%. Germline assignment: CDR1 SGHRS and CDR2 YFSETQ. The CDR3 has 14 amino acids. V lost 1 base and J lost 4, with 11 bases in between. This material consisted of peripheral blood, taken from a patient treated with radiotherapy plus ipilimumab. This sequence joins TRBV5-1 and TRBJ1-1; TRBD1 might be the D (5 bases). The TCR was taken from a human donor with non-small cell lung cancer that progressed on radiotherapy plus ipilimumab. This CDR3 is CASSLLRGGTEAFF. The CDR3 DNA reads TGCGCCAGCAGCTTGTTGAGGGGAGGCACTGAAGCTTTCTTT.